The 11 T cell receptor beta chains given below trace back to one sample, sequenced in a study of T cells in tuberculosis. TCRdb's copy holds only in-frame clones and misses some; the assay was immunoSEQ multiplex PCR. The sample lists nearly 60,000 clones, roughly 88% occurring once. Thawed, overnight-rested PBMC were stained with GMM-loaded CD1B tetramer, viability dye and anti-CD3, then sorted. C32 glucose monomycolate from Rhodococcus equi was loaded onto the CD1B tetramers. Specimen: CD1b-GMM tetramer-negative cells sorted from PBMCs. Source of these receptors: an adult woman with latent tuberculosis.

This sequence joins TRBV18 and TRBJ1-5, with 9 bases lining up with TRBD1. The length of the CDR3 is 15 residues. J gave up 5 bases and V 1 base, and 3 bases lay outside the gene matches. Germline CDR1 is KGHSH and CDR2 is LQKENI. The CDR3 DNA is TGTGCCAGCTCACCACGGACAGGGGCAGATCAGCCCCAGCATTTT. This codes for CASSPRTGADQPQHF.

The table lists this clone with a few counts. The rearrangement uses TRBV5-1 and TRBJ1-2, with D tentatively TRBD1 (5 bases). CDR3 length equals 16 residues. CDR1 is SGHRS and CDR2 is YFSETQ in the germline V gene. Trimming shortened V by 4 bases and J by 4 bases, and 20 bases separated the two germline ends. The CDR3 region has the DNA TGCGCCAGCAGCCCCCGGGAGGCCGGGGCGATCTATGGCTACACCTTC. Amino acids: CASSPREAGAIYGYTF.

The J gene is TRBJ2-3, the V gene TRBV5-1; 10 bases match TRBD2. The junction had 14 bases not matched to a gene; V was cut back by 4 bases and J by 3 bases. Germline V gene data show CDR1 as SGHRS and CDR2 as YFSETQ. The CDR3 loop spans 18 amino acids. The CDR3 loop reads CASSRIAGGGVKTDTQYF. DNA of the CDR3: TGCGCCAGCAGCAGAATAGCGGGGGGCGGCGTGAAGACAGATACGCAGTATTTT.

The gene calls are TRBV7-9 and TRBJ1-2, with a tentative D call TRBD1 (6 bases). CDR1 SEHNR and CDR2 FQNEAQ come from the germline V gene (reference sequence). This CDR3 is built from 17 residues. Deletions cut 1 base from V and 0 bases from J, with 15 bases between. CDR3 residues: CASSLGRWDIANYGYTF. The CDR3, as DNA: TGTGCCAGCAGCTTAGGACGGTGGGACATAGCTAACTATGGCTACACCTTC.

This clone came up a few times. J is TRBJ1-6 and V is TRBV30, with TRBD1 identical over 9 bases. The trim removed 3 bases at V and 8 bases at J, leaving 14 bases unmatched. The CDR3 sequence is 17 residues long. Germline-derived CDR1 and CDR2 are GTSNPN and SVGIG (reference sequence). CDR3 nucleotide sequence: TGTGCCTGGAGAAAAACAGGGGGCTACTTTCTGGATTCACCCCTCCACTTT. Protein sequence: CAWRKTGGYFLDSPLHF.

J is TRBJ1-4 and V is TRBV4-2; tentatively, D is TRBD1 (6 bases). Per the germline V gene, CDR1 is LGHNA and CDR2 is YNFKEQ. The CDR3 extends over 14 amino acids. V was trimmed by 4 bases and J by 2 bases, leaving 8 bases between them. In nucleotides, the CDR3 is TGTGCCAGCAGCCTAGGGGGTACTAATGAAAAACTGTTTTTT. It translates to CASSLGGTNEKLFF.

The chain employs TRBV29-1 and TRBJ2-5, with TRBD2 as a possible D gene (5 bases). The CDR3 covers 14 residues. Germline V gene lookup returns CDR1 SQVTM and CDR2 ANQGSEA. V shed 6 bases and J shed 1 base, with 15 bases lying between them. The DNA for the CDR3 is TGCAGCGTGGGCCCAGGAGAGGGCCAAGAGACCCAGTACTTC. It encodes CSVGPGEGQETQYF.

This clone was counted a single time. V gene TRBV4-1 combines with J gene TRBJ2-2; 10 bases are shared with TRBD1. This CDR3 region has 14 residues. The germline V gene has CDR1 MGHRA and CDR2 YSYEKL. With V trimmed by 4 bases and J by 6 bases, 2 bases remained unmatched. CDR3 loop: CASSRGQGAGELFF. DNA for the CDR3: TGCGCCAGCAGCCGCGGACAGGGGGCCGGGGAGCTGTTTTTT.

The rearrangement links TRBV4-1 to TRBJ2-6, with TRBD1 matching over 7 bases. Trimming at V came to 3 bases and at J to 0 bases, leaving 8 bases not matched to a gene. Germline values: CDR1 MGHRA, CDR2 YSYEKL. The CDR3 spans 18 residues. CDR3 in DNA: TGCGCCAGCAGCCAGGTTGGACAGGTAGCCTCTGGGGCCAACGTCCTGACTTTC. Its protein product is CASSQVGQVASGANVLTF.

The V call is TRBV13, the J call TRBJ2-7, with TRBD1 identical over 7 bases. The germline V gene has CDR1 PRHDT and CDR2 FYEKMQ (reference sequence). CDR3 size: 14 residues. The V and J ends lost 4 bases and 2 bases, in that order; junction bases with no gene match: 5. The DNA of the CDR3 is TGTGCCAGCAGCTACAGACAGGGCACCTACGAGCAGTACTTC. The encoded protein is CASSYRQGTYEQYF. The full variable domain, completed using reference TRBV13 and TRBJ2-7, is AAGVIQSPRHLIKEKRETATLKCYPIPRHDTVYWYQQGPGQDPQFLISFYEKMQSDKGSIPDRFSAQQFSDYHSELNMSSLELGDSALYFCASSYRQGTYEQYFGPGTRLTVT.

The chain has TRBV6-5 and TRBJ2-1; 11 bases match TRBD2. Germline V gene lookup returns CDR1 MNHEY and CDR2 SVGAGI. The CDR3 extends over 13 amino acids. The J segment lost 10 bases and the V segment lost 5 bases, leaving 4 bases of the junction unmatched. CDR3 nucleotides: TGTGCCAGCAGTGGACTAGCGGGCGGAGAGCAGTTCTTC. Translated, it gives CASSGLAGGEQFF.